The 17 T cell receptor beta chains given below trace back to one sample, sequenced in a study of early T cells in non-severe SARS-CoV-2 infection. TCRdb fed the 5' RACE reads into MiXCR, producing one record per CDR3 protein. The sample holds tens of thousands of distinct CDR3 sequences; approximately 4.5% are singletons and the top ten take 7.8%. Sequencing was performed on whole blood. Receptors originate from an adult who was a healthcare worker with PCR-confirmed SARS-CoV-2 infection or an uninfected control (not recorded which).

This clonotype was counted at least ten times. The chain combines TRBV27 with TRBJ1-4, with unresolved D. The CDR3 covers 13 residues. V was cut by 3 bases and J by 8 bases, with 10 bases left in between. Germline-derived CDR1 and CDR2 are MNHEY and SMNVEV (reference sequence). CDR3 nucleotides: TGTGCCAGCAGTTTGCTTGGAGGGGAAAAACTGTTTTTT. As protein: CASSLLGGEKLFF.

This clonotype showed up many times. The V call is TRBV12-2, the J call TRBJ2-5; the table's D call, TRBD2, has no DNA check behind it. TRBV12-2 is labeled a pseudogene. CDR3 length: 18 amino acids. CDR3 in amino acids: CASRPKAPTSGAEETQYF. The CDR3 region has the DNA TGTGCAAGTCGCCCAAAAGCCCCGACTAGCGGGGCTGAGGAGACCCAGTACTTC.

This clonotype was seen repeatedly, ten times or more. The chain has TRBV29-1 and TRBJ2-5; 14 bases agree with TRBD2. The CDR3 consists of 15 residues. V was pared by 5 bases and J by 2 bases, with 4 bases of the junction left unmatched. In germline, CDR1 is SQVTM, CDR2 ANQGSEA. CDR3 protein: CSVFGTSGGQETQYF. In nucleotides, the CDR3 is TGCAGCGTTTTCGGGACTAGCGGGGGACAAGAGACCCAGTACTTC.

This clonotype was counted ten times or more. The chain links TRBV7-2 to TRBJ1-2, with 12 bases identical to TRBD1. The CDR3 consists of 14 residues. The ends lost 5 bases at V and 7 bases at J; junction bases unmatched: 5. The germline V gene has CDR1 SGHTA and CDR2 FQGNSA. The DNA for the CDR3 is TGTGCCAGCAGCGCCGGGACAGGGGGCTCTGGCTACACCTTC. Protein product: CASSAGTGGSGYTF. The variable domain in full, with the rest retrieved from reference TRBV7-2 and TRBJ1-2, is GAGVSQSPSNKVTEKGKDVELRCDPISGHTALYWYRQSLGQGLEFLIYFQGNSAPDKSGLPSDRFSAERTGGSVSTLTIQRTQQEDSAVYLCASSAGTGGSGYTFGSGTRLTVV.

This clonotype was observed many times. The V and J genes are TRBV12-3 or TRBV12-4 and TRBJ2-7; a possible D gene is TRBD1 (6 bases). V was pared by 7 bases and J by 3 bases, with 19 bases between. CDR3 length: 15 residues. The chain's CDR3 is CASTKGDKVSYEQYF. CDR3 nucleotides: TGTGCCAGCACCAAGGGGGACAAAGTGAGCTACGAGCAGTACTTC.

This clonotype was counted many times. This chain uses TRBV12-3 or TRBV12-4 with TRBJ1-1; the D is unclear. V shed 2 bases and J shed 0 bases, with 7 bases lying between them. The CDR3 is made up of 14 amino acids. The CDR3 region is CASSLKDLNTEAFF. CDR3 coding DNA: TGTGCCAGCAGTTTAAAGGATCTGAACACTGAAGCTTTCTTT.

This clonotype was detected ten times or more. The chain employs TRBV29-1 and TRBJ1-5, with D unclear. The germline gives CDR1 SQVTM, CDR2 ANQGSEA. The germline V and J ends were trimmed by 4 bases and 7 bases, with 11 bases remaining between them. The CDR3 is 12 residues long. CDR3 DNA sequence: TGCAGCGTTGGTTTAGAGGGCCAGCCCCAGCATTTT. Its protein product is CSVGLEGQPQHF.

This clonotype has just a few counts. The V gene is TRBV2, the J gene TRBJ2-1; D gene ambiguous. Trimming took 7 bases from V and 5 from J, leaving 15 bases between them. The CDR3 length is 14 residues. Per the germline V gene, CDR1 is SNHLY and CDR2 is FYNNEI. Here the CDR3 DNA reads TGTGCCAGCATGGTGGAGCGACCCAACAATGAGCAGTTCTTC. Its translation: CASMVERPNNEQFF.

J is TRBJ2-1 and V is TRBV28; a weak D match, TRBD2 (6 bases). Germline CDR1 and CDR2: MDHEN and SYDVKM. The CDR3 extends over 14 amino acids. Trimming stripped 3 bases from V and 10 bases from J, with 16 bases between. CDR3 amino acids: CASSFRASDHEQFF. As DNA, the CDR3 is TGTGCCAGCAGTTTTCGGGCTAGCGACCACGAGCAGTTCTTC.

This clonotype was seen many times. The V and J genes are TRBV30 and TRBJ1-4; no definite D call. This CDR3 comprises 12 residues. V lost 0 bases to trimming and J lost 8 bases, with 7 bases between them. The V gene's germline CDR1 is GTSNPN and CDR2 SVGIG (reference sequence). CDR3 in DNA: TGTGCCTGGAGTGTAATAGGGGAAAAACTGTTTTTT. Its translation: CAWSVIGEKLFF.

The sample holds many counts of this clonotype. J is TRBJ2-5 and V is TRBV4-3, with D possibly matching TRBD1 (5 bases). This CDR3 is 13 amino acids long. Germline V gene data show CDR1 as LGHNA and CDR2 as YSLEER. The V and J ends lost 4 bases and 0 bases respectively, with 6 bases between them. This CDR3 reads CASSLQDQETQYF. In DNA, the CDR3 is TGCGCCAGCAGCCTACAGGACCAAGAGACCCAGTACTTC.

This clonotype ranks as medium-sized (0.01 to 0.1%). V and J are TRBV7-9 and TRBJ2-5; 11 nucleotides align to TRBD1. With 4 bases clipped from V and 4 bases from J, the junction kept 11 bases outside the gene matches. The germline gives CDR1 SEHNR, CDR2 FQNEAQ (reference sequence). The CDR3 is made up of 17 amino acids. The CDR3 spells CASSSYSGGTGGETQYF. CDR3 sequence (DNA): TGTGCCAGCAGCTCCTATTCGGGTGGGACAGGGGGAGAGACCCAGTACTTC.

The sample holds many counts of this clonotype. This chain uses TRBV5-5 with TRBJ2-5; tentatively, D is TRBD2 (5 bases). Germline-derived CDR1 and CDR2 are SGHKS and YYEKEE (reference sequence). Trimming stripped 2 bases from V and 5 bases from J, with 13 bases between. There are 14 residues in the CDR3. CDR3 DNA sequence: TGTGCCAGCAGCTTCCGTGTTAAGCGGGAGACCCAGTACTTC. Its protein is CASSFRVKRETQYF.

This clonotype showed up many times. The chain links TRBV30 to TRBJ1-1, with 12 bases matching TRBD1. The trim removed 5 bases at V and 5 bases at J, leaving 9 bases unmatched. There are 15 residues in the CDR3. Per germline, CDR1 GTSNPN and CDR2 SVGIG (reference sequence). This chain's CDR3 is CAWFGTGGLGTEAFF. The CDR3 nucleotides are TGTGCCTGGTTTGGGACAGGGGGCTTGGGAACTGAAGCTTTCTTT.

This clonotype was observed many times. The chain recombines TRBV6-5 with TRBJ2-4; TRBD2 matches at 7 bases. The CDR3 runs to 15 residues. The germline V gene has CDR1 MNHEY and CDR2 SVGAGI. V lost 6 bases and J lost 0; bases outside the gene matches: 5. For the CDR3, the DNA is TGTGCCAGCAGGACGGGGGGTATAGCCAAAAACATTCAGTACTTC. It translates to CASRTGGIAKNIQYF.

This clonotype was seen many times. The chain uses TRBV7-2 and TRBJ2-4, with unresolved D. The germline CDR1 and CDR2 sequences are SGHTA and FQGNSA. The CDR3 loop spans 13 amino acids. Trimming stripped 5 bases from V and 3 bases from J, with 8 bases between. CDR3 nucleotides: TGTGCCAGCAGCCACCCCTACAAAAACATTCAGTACTTC. Protein: CASSHPYKNIQYF.

This clonotype was seen at least ten times. The chain couples TRBV29-1 to TRBJ1-1, with 7 bases fitting TRBD1. The CDR3 is 13 amino acids. Germline V gene lookup returns CDR1 SQVTM and CDR2 ANQGSEA. The ends lost 7 bases at V and 3 bases at J; junction bases unmatched: 8. CDR3 nucleotide sequence: TGCAGCGCTGGGAGGGGGCCGGACACTGAAGCTTTCTTT. Translated: CSAGRGPDTEAFF. The variable domain in full, completed from reference TRBV29-1 and TRBJ1-1, reads SAVISQKPSRDICQRGTSLTIQCQVDSQVTMMFWYRQQPGQSLTLIATANQGSEATYESGFVIDKFPISRPNLTFSTLTVSNMSPEDSSIYLCSAGRGPDTEAFFGQGTRLTVV.